These 10 T cell receptor beta chains originate from one sample sequenced in a study of cytomegalovirus exposure and HLA in healthy donors. A multiplex PCR was run with 60 Vbeta primers and 13 Jbeta primers. Clones were read by immunoSEQ multiplex PCR, and TCRdb kept only the in-frame ones, dropping some. The sample has roughly 100,000 clones; around 57% are singletons. The sequencing sample was made of PBMCs. These TCRs come from a human donor in good health.

This clone was seen only a few times. The chain couples TRBV5-1 to TRBJ2-7; 7 bases agree with TRBD1. The V gene's germline CDR1 is SGHRS and CDR2 YFSETQ. Trimming at V came to 2 bases and at J to 0 bases, leaving 20 bases not matched to a gene. The CDR3 consists of 20 residues. The CDR3 region is CASSLPRDSLLSLSSYEQYF. In DNA, the CDR3 is TGCGCCAGCAGCTTACCACGGGACAGCCTTCTCAGTCTCAGCTCCTACGAGCAGTACTTC.

The rearrangement joins TRBV11-2 to TRBJ2-2, with 9 positions matching TRBD2. Germline assignment: CDR1 SGHAT and CDR2 FQNNGV. CDR3 length equals 13 residues. The CDR3 here is CATGLAYTGELFF. CDR3 nucleotides: TGTGCTACGGGACTAGCCTACACCGGGGAGCTGTTTTTT.

The V call is TRBV5-1, the J call TRBJ2-1; the match to TRBD2 covers 7 bases. The trim removed 2 bases at V and 8 bases at J, leaving 10 bases unmatched. The CDR3 runs 15 residues. The germline V gene has CDR1 SGHRS and CDR2 YFSETQ. The CDR3 bases are TGCGCCAGCAGCTTAGGACTAGTATTGTGGGATGAGCAGTTCTTC. Its protein product is CASSLGLVLWDEQFF.

The rearrangement links TRBV30 to TRBJ2-7; D may be TRBD2 (6 bases). The length of the CDR3 is 17 residues. CDR1 and CDR2 from the germline V gene are GTSNPN and SVGIG (reference sequence). The germline V and J ends were trimmed by 5 bases and 9 bases, with 32 bases remaining between them. Here the CDR3 DNA reads TGTGCCTGGGGAAGGAAGCCCCGGGTTTCCCAGACTAGGTGGCAGTACTTC. Translation: CAWGRKPRVSQTRWQYF. The whole variable domain, remainder taken from reference TRBV30 and TRBJ2-7, is SQTIHQWPATLVQPVGSPLSLECTVEGTSNPNLYWYRQAAGRGLQLLFYSVGIGQISSEVPQNLSASRPQDRQFILSSKKLLLSDSGFYLCAWGRKPRVSQTRWQYFGPGTRLTVT.

This chain links TRBV30 with TRBJ1-6, with 9 bases lining up with TRBD1. Per the germline V gene, CDR1 is GTSNPN and CDR2 is SVGIG (reference sequence). J lost 10 bases, V lost 5 bases, and 6 bases had no gene match. The CDR3 has 13 amino acids. Here the CDR3 reads CAWDSTGGSPLHF. DNA for the CDR3: TGTGCCTGGGACTCGACAGGGGGATCACCCCTCCACTTT. Full variable domain (rest looked up from reference TRBV30 and TRBJ1-6): SQTIHQWPATLVQPVGSPLSLECTVEGTSNPNLYWYRQAAGRGLQLLFYSVGIGQISSEVPQNLSASRPQDRQFILSSKKLLLSDSGFYLCAWDSTGGSPLHFGNGTRLTVT.

This clone occurred once. This chain uses TRBV29-1 with TRBJ2-5; 13 bases align to TRBD2. V lost 6 bases and J lost 4; bases outside the gene matches: 5. Germline CDR1 SQVTM, CDR2 ANQGSEA. The CDR3 runs to 14 residues. The chain's CDR3 is CSVRTSGSRETQYF. The CDR3 DNA sequence: TGCAGCGTCCGGACTAGCGGGAGTCGAGAGACCCAGTACTTC.

The chain employs TRBV4-1 and TRBJ2-2; D unresolved. CDR3 length equals 15 residues. CDR1 and CDR2 from the germline V gene are MGHRA and YSYEKL. Between the trimmed V and J ends, which lost 1 base and 1 base, there was a span of 7 bases. The CDR3 loop is CASSQGPGNTGELFF. The CDR3 bases are TGCGCCAGCAGCCAAGGACCAGGGAACACCGGGGAGCTGTTTTTT.

To note about this clone: No DNA is shown, since the ends of the CDR3 on it are uncertain; the CDR3 is the one TCRdb lists. This chain uses TRBV21-1 with TRBJ2-1; the D call of TRBD2 is as the table states it, not checked on the DNA. TRBV21-1 is reported as a pseudogene. Including both end residues, the CDR3 is 15 amino acids long. This chain's CDR3 is CASSKRVAGGNEQFF.

The chain links TRBV18 to TRBJ2-7; D ambiguous. The CDR3 runs 11 residues. Per the germline V gene, CDR1 is KGHSH and CDR2 is LQKENI. V was pared by 3 bases and J by 3 bases, with 3 bases between. In DNA form, the CDR3 reads TGTGCCAGCTCACCCGGCTACGAGCAGTACTTC. Its translation is CASSPGYEQYF.

On this clone itself: The identical CDR3 is also encoded by other nucleotide sequences in the sample. The gene calls are TRBV7-9 and TRBJ2-5; possible D gene TRBD1, 5 bases. This CDR3 has 13 amino acids. CDR1 and CDR2 (germline): SEHNR, FQNEAQ (reference sequence). Trimming pared 3 bases from V and 1 base from J, leaving 6 bases between. CDR3 in DNA: TGTGCCAGCAGCTTCAGGGTCCAAGAGACCCAGTACTTC. This gives the protein CASSFRVQETQYF.